This TCR beta chain was captured in a study of vaccination effects on CD4 cells after COVID-19 (dated by TCRdb to the early 2020s). Broadly, across the study: In the ViraFEST assay, PBMC were stimulated with viral peptide pools, and antigen-specific CD4+ T cell clonotypes were then identified by expansion using TCR sequencing. Across the study, the median time from the second dose to post-vaccine sampling was 72 days (range 14 to 241). Over 1.5 million PBMC per well were cultured with 9 to 10 ug/ml peptides in IMDM containing 5% human AB serum, 10 IU/ml IL-2 and gentamicin. The study compared SARS-CoV-2 spike-specific CD4+ TCR repertoires before and after mRNA vaccination in COVID-19 convalescent patients and infection-naive vaccine recipients. The full study included over 8 COVID-19 convalescent patients and several SARS-CoV-2-naive healthy vaccine recipients. Cultures from other donors in the study were sequenced with the Oncomine TCR Beta short-read assay on an Illumina iSeq 100. What the study reported, not specific to this receptor: Limitations of the study were the small number of convalescent patients and the absence of early post-infection timepoints. Among healthy vaccine recipients, nearly all vaccine-induced clones were SARS-CoV-2 mono-reactive, and only 1 of 255 was cross-reactive with common cold coronaviruses. At late post-vaccination timepoints, both infection-induced and vaccine-induced clones showed marked clonal contraction, consistent with waning T cell responses.

The table lists this clone with a few counts. Its target antigen remains unknown. Base qualities were left out, and no much larger clone turns up one base away. V sheds 1 base and J sheds 11 bases, leaving 12 bases between their ends. From the cysteine through the phenylalanine, the CDR3 covers 12 amino acids. Just the 36-base CDR3 DNA is kept, in frame starting at base 1. Taken from the germline V gene (reference sequence), the CDR1 and CDR2 loops are SEHNR and FQNEAQ. Receptors were amplified or captured by the immunoSEQ multiplex PCR assay. TCR beta CDR3 sequencing was performed on DNA from the cultured, isolated CD4+ T cells. For the original study's pipeline: Non-productive TCR sequences were discarded, and reads were trimmed to the CDR3 region, with only CDR3s of 7 or more amino acids retained. The MANAFEST web app was used to pick out antigen-specific clonotypes by comparing their expansion in peptide wells with that in reference cultures. Positive clones required FDR<0.05 expansion versus reference and all other wells, odds ratio above 5, and frequency above 0.1% in two replicate wells. A clonotype was called cross-reactive if it was significantly expanded both in SARS-CoV-2 spike wells and in at least one common cold coronavirus spike condition. Levenshtein distance calculated with the stringdist R package was used to assess CDR3 similarity, and unrooted trees were constructed with ape in R 3.6.1. TCRdb limited this immuneACCESS table to in-frame rearrangements with V and J called. A share of clones is missing; checked studies link under half to unresolved V genes, and the rest is unexplained. V, J and clone size were drawn from that table, and D and trimming were deduced from the DNA. The sample table contains around 47,000 clones; only one count was recorded for 55% to 85% of them. In total, the top ten clones hold 9.5% to 10% of the sample.

After 10 days of culture, CD4+ T cells were isolated with the EasySep CD4+ T cell isolation kit. Each participant received two doses of an mRNA SARS-CoV-2 vaccine, either BNT162b2 or mRNA-1273. The absence of prior SARS-CoV-2 infection in healthy vaccine recipients was confirmed by negative nucleocapsid antibodies before and after vaccination. Half of the culture medium was replaced with fresh IL-2-containing medium on days 3 and 7. Unless noted otherwise, every peptide stimulation condition was cultured in triplicate wells. Using Ficoll-Paque Plus gradient centrifugation, PBMC were separated from whole blood and then either used fresh or cryopreserved at -140C. Genomic DNA was extracted from cultured CD4+ T cells with the QIAamp micro DNA kit.

This TCR came from a human donor who received a COVID-19 vaccine. The sequence joins TRBV7-9 to TRBJ2-7, with the D call tentatively TRBD1 or TRBD2, each fitting 5 bases. The sequenced sample was CD4+ T cells from PBMCs cultured without peptide, obtained after COVID-19 vaccination. The DNA reads TGTGCCAGCAGCTTAGGAGGTCGAGGGGAGTACTTC. Protein translation: CASSLGGRGEYF.